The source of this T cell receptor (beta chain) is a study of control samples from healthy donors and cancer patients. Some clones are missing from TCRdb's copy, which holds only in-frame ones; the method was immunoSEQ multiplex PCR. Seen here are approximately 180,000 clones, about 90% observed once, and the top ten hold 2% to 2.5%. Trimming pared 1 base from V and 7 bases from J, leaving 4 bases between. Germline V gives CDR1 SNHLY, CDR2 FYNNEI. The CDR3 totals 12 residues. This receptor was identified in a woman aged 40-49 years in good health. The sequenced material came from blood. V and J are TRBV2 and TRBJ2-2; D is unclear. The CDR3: CASSEGSGELFF. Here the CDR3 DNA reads TGTGCCAGCAGTGAAGGAAGCGGGGAGCTGTTTTTT.